The 21 T cell receptor beta chains listed next were all sequenced from one sample in a study of blood T cell repertoires in COVID-19. The method was immunoSEQ multiplex PCR; TCRdb's version includes in-frame clones alone and lacks a portion of them. The sample includes 200,000 to 300,000 clones, around 88% seen only once; the top ten take 2.5%. The sample taken for sequencing was PBMCs or T cells enriched from blood (not recorded which). The receptors derive from a woman aged 40 to 50 with acute COVID-19.

The chain links TRBV11-3 to TRBJ2-1; D is uncertain. Trimming stripped 0 bases from V and 9 bases from J, with 6 bases between. The length of the CDR3 is 12 residues. Germline V gives CDR1 SGHNT, CDR2 YENEEA. CDR3 residues: CASSLDFPEQFF. The CDR3 nucleotides read TGTGCCAGCAGCTTAGACTTTCCTGAGCAGTTCTTC.

The chain joins TRBV5-5 to TRBJ2-3; 8 nucleotides align to TRBD2. CDR1 and CDR2 (germline): SGHKS, YYEKEE (reference sequence). The CDR3 is 15 residues long. The ends lost 4 bases at V and 10 bases at J; junction bases unmatched: 14. CDR3 region: CASSGGGFGWGSQYF. The CDR3 region has the DNA TGTGCCAGCAGCGGCGGGGGGTTCGGTTGGGGATCGCAGTATTTT.

The table lists this clone with a count of one. The genes are TRBV5-3 and TRBJ1-5; D is undetermined. TRBV5-3 is labeled an ORF, and its function is uncertain. The CDR3 extends over 13 amino acids. Trimming stripped 3 bases from V and 0 bases from J, with 4 bases between. In DNA form, the CDR3 reads TGTGCCAGAAGCTCGTATAGCAATCAGCCCCAGCATTTT. Residues: CARSSYSNQPQHF.

The chain employs TRBV20-1 and TRBJ2-7, with D possibly matching TRBD1 (5 bases). The germline V gene has CDR1 DFQATT and CDR2 SNEGSKA (reference sequence). Trimming cost V 3 bases and J 2 bases, with 14 bases left between them. The CDR3 consists of 14 residues. The CDR3 DNA is TGCAGTGCTAGTCCCTGGGGCAAGCCCTACGAGCAGTACTTC. Residues: CSASPWGKPYEQYF.

This clone has a handful of counts. CDR3 amino acids: CASSESAGALLNSPLHF. For the CDR3, the DNA is TGCGCCAGCAGTGAGTCGGCAGGGGCTCTTCTTAATTCACCCCTCCACTTT. This chain links TRBV10-2 with TRBJ1-6; perhaps TRBD1 as D (6 bases). The V gene lost 0 bases and the J gene lost 6 bases, with 15 bases spanning the gap. The CDR3 loop spans 17 amino acids. CDR1 is WSHSY, CDR2 SAAADI, per germline.

This clone came up a few times. The V gene is TRBV7-2, the J gene TRBJ1-1; D is perhaps TRBD1 (6 bases). Germline lookup yields CDR1 SGHTA and CDR2 FQGNSA. CDR3 length: 15 amino acids. V was cut by 7 bases and J by 4 bases, with 19 bases left in between. The CDR3 region is CASTFNPGGATEAFF. Here the CDR3 DNA reads TGTGCCAGCACCTTCAACCCTGGGGGGGCCACTGAAGCTTTCTTT.

The gene calls are TRBV10-1 and TRBJ1-4; D is perhaps TRBD1 (5 bases). The V and J ends lost 2 bases and 8 bases respectively, with 15 bases between them. The CDR3 runs 15 residues. Germline CDR1 is WNHNN and CDR2 is SYGVQD (reference sequence). CDR3 bases: TGCGCCAGCAGTGAGGGGGACGATGGAGGGGAAAAACTGTTTTTT. It yields the protein CASSEGDDGGEKLFF.

This chain links TRBV2 with TRBJ2-1; perhaps TRBD2 as D (6 bases). CDR3 length equals 17 residues. Trimming took off 4 bases at V and 3 bases at J, with 19 bases between the two ends. Germline CDR1 and CDR2: SNHLY and FYNNEI. The chain's CDR3 is CASSGPPLEGLYNEQFF. Written as DNA, the CDR3 is TGTGCCAGCAGTGGGCCCCCCCTGGAGGGCCTCTACAATGAGCAGTTCTTC. Supplemented by reference TRBV2 and TRBJ2-1, the full variable domain reads EPEVTQTPSHQVTQMGQEVILRCVPISNHLYFYWYRQILGQKVEFLVSFYNNEISEKSEIFDDQFSVERPDGSNFTLKIRSTKLEDSAMYFCASSGPPLEGLYNEQFFGPGTRLTVL.

The chain carries TRBV25-1 and TRBJ2-7, with D possibly being TRBD1 (6 bases). V lost 5 bases and J lost 2, with 13 bases in between. The CDR3 spans 14 residues. The V gene's germline CDR1 is MGHDK and CDR2 SYGVNS. The CDR3 sequence is CASSPRTATYEQYF. DNA for the CDR3: TGTGCCAGCAGTCCCCGGACAGCAACCTACGAGCAGTACTTC.

The chain couples TRBV5-1 to TRBJ1-1; tentatively, D is TRBD1 (5 bases). The CDR3 consists of 16 residues. Germline loops: CDR1 SGHRS, CDR2 YFSETQ. V was cut by 0 bases and J by 5 bases, with 17 bases left in between. The CDR3 DNA reads TGCGCCAGCAGCTTGGCCAGCGGGGGTGGGACGACTGAAGCTTTCTTT. Amino acid sequence: CASSLASGGGTTEAFF.

There are a few counts of this clone. The V and J genes are TRBV7-2 and TRBJ1-1; TRBD1 might be the D (5 bases). This CDR3 region has 14 residues. Germline CDR1 SGHTA, CDR2 FQGNSA. The V and J ends lost 1 base and 0 bases respectively, with 6 bases between them. CDR3 region: CASSLEGVNTEAFF. Here the CDR3 DNA reads TGTGCCAGCAGCTTAGAAGGGGTGAACACTGAAGCTTTCTTT. Full variable domain (rest looked up from reference TRBV7-2 and TRBJ1-1): GAGVSQSPSNKVTEKGKDVELRCDPISGHTALYWYRQSLGQGLEFLIYFQGNSAPDKSGLPSDRFSAERTGGSVSTLTIQRTQQEDSAVYLCASSLEGVNTEAFFGQGTRLTVV.

This rearrangement joins TRBV7-2 to TRBJ2-2, with 7 bases aligning to TRBD1. The CDR3 spans 15 residues. Germline loops: CDR1 SGHTA, CDR2 FQGNSA. V gave up 5 bases and J gave up 0 bases; unmatched junction bases: 3. CDR3 loop: CASSPGGANTGELFF. The CDR3 DNA is TGTGCCAGCAGCCCAGGGGGAGCGAACACCGGGGAGCTGTTTTTT. Together with reference TRBV7-2 and TRBJ2-2, the CDR3 gives the full variable domain: GAGVSQSPSNKVTEKGKDVELRCDPISGHTALYWYRQSLGQGLEFLIYFQGNSAPDKSGLPSDRFSAERTGGSVSTLTIQRTQQEDSAVYLCASSPGGANTGELFFGEGSRLTVL.

The chain joins TRBV6-1 to TRBJ1-6; TRBD1 is a possible D gene (6 bases). Germline CDR1 reads MNHNS; CDR2 reads SASEGT. V lost 2 bases to trimming and J lost 11 bases, with 22 bases between them. The CDR3 totals 17 residues. CDR3 sequence: CASSEFGGGPNRTPLHF. In DNA form, the CDR3 reads TGTGCCAGCAGTGAATTTGGGGGGGGCCCCAATAGGACACCCCTCCACTTT.

J is TRBJ2-3 and V is TRBV4-2; no clear D. V dropped 1 base and J dropped 0 bases, with 23 bases sitting between them. Germline V gives CDR1 LGHNA, CDR2 YNFKEQ. CDR3 size: 20 residues. In DNA, the CDR3 is TGTGCCAGCAGCCAAGGTTCGTGGGTGGCCCAGAGGTCTAGCACAGATACGCAGTATTTT. This translates into CASSQGSWVAQRSSTDTQYF.

This chain joins TRBV5-1 and TRBJ1-1; D unclear. There are 15 residues in the CDR3. Trimming took off 1 base at V and 0 bases at J, with 10 bases between the two ends. Germline V CDR1 and CDR2: SGHRS, YFSETQ. CDR3 nucleotide sequence: TGCGCCAGCAGCTTGAACGGGAATGTGAACACTGAAGCTTTCTTT. It specifies CASSLNGNVNTEAFF.

This clone occurred a few times. This chain connects TRBV6-5 to TRBJ2-4, with D tentatively TRBD1 (7 bases). Germline CDR1 reads MNHEY; CDR2 reads SVGAGI. This CDR3 has 11 residues. The V and J ends lost 8 bases and 9 bases respectively, with 11 bases between them. CDR3 loop: CASGQGGIQYF. In DNA, the CDR3 is TGTGCCAGCGGCCAGGGGGGCATTCAGTACTTC.

The chain uses TRBV6-8 and TRBJ2-2; TRBD1 is a possible D gene (5 bases). The CDR3 spans 19 residues. Germline CDR1 and CDR2: MNHGY and SAAAGT. V lost 4 bases, J lost 3 bases, and 24 bases lay in between. This CDR3 reads CASSSRTRHPLNDTGELFF. The CDR3, as DNA: TGTGCCAGCAGTTCTCGGACACGGCATCCTCTGAACGACACCGGGGAGCTGTTTTTT.

This rearrangement joins TRBV5-6 to TRBJ1-2; D ambiguous. The germline V gene encodes CDR1 SGHDT and CDR2 YYEEEE. Trimming took off 1 base at V and 3 bases at J, with 10 bases between the two ends. The CDR3 has 14 residues. In nucleotides, the CDR3 is TGTGCCAGCAGCTTGCCCAGTGACTACTATGGCTACACCTTC. Its protein product is CASSLPSDYYGYTF. Variable domain in full (rest from reference TRBV5-6 and TRBJ1-2): DAGVTQSPTHLIKTRGQQVTLRCSPKSGHDTVSWYQQALGQGPQFIFQYYEEEERQRGNFPDRFSGHQFPNYSSELNVNALLLGDSALYLCASSLPSDYYGYTFGSGTRLTVV.

In its sample, this clone was seen once. This chain links TRBV20-1 with TRBJ2-7; 8 nucleotides match TRBD2. J was trimmed by 5 bases and V by 3 bases; bases with no gene match: 6. Per germline, CDR1 DFQATT and CDR2 SNEGSKA (reference sequence). The CDR3 length is 13 residues. CDR3 loop: CSASGGGSDEQYF. Written as DNA, the CDR3 is TGCAGTGCTAGTGGCGGGGGGAGCGACGAGCAGTACTTC.

The chain uses TRBV5-8 and TRBJ1-1, with a tentative D call TRBD1 (5 bases). The CDR3 runs to 11 residues. Germline-derived CDR1 and CDR2 are SGHTS and YDEGEE. Trimming left V 1 base short and J 8 bases short, with 6 bases between. CDR3 DNA: TGTGCCAGCAGCTTGAACAGGGAAGCTTTCTTT. Residues: CASSLNREAFF.

The chain recombines TRBV5-4 with TRBJ2-3; maybe TRBD2 (5 bases). CDR3 length: 15 amino acids. Looked up from germline, CDR1 is SGHNT and CDR2 is YYREEE (reference sequence). Trimming took off 4 bases at V and 2 bases at J, with 14 bases between the two ends. The CDR3 DNA reads TGTGCCAGCAGCCCGGGTGGCGGGTACACAGATACGCAGTATTTT. Encoded protein: CASSPGGGYTDTQYF.